The clone carrying this TCR beta chain was seen ten or more times. Its antigen is still unknown. Germline-derived CDR1 and CDR2 are DFQATT and SNEGSKA (reference sequence). This CDR3 has 15 amino acids. Trimming left V 0 bases short and J 4 bases short, with 16 bases between. The entry originates in a study of identical twins. Study results and limitations: The degree of excess twin sharing was weaker in beta out-of-frame sequences.

TCRdb ran MiXCR on the 5' RACE reads and lists one entry per CDR3 protein. The table records a few hundred thousand distinct CDR3 sequences, about 8.3% of them present only once. These sequences were also reported in another study, on yellow fever vaccine responses in identical twins.

The chain employs TRBV20-1 and TRBJ2-7; weak D call: TRBD2 (5 bases). Sequencing input: CD8+ T cells sorted from blood. The clonotype was recovered from a woman between 18 and 29 years old in good health. The DNA for the CDR3 is TGCAGTGCTAGAGACCTTACCTGGAGGCGGTACGAGCAGTACTTC. Its translation is CSARDLTWRRYEQYF.